This TCR beta chain emerged from a study of cytomegalovirus exposure and HLA in healthy donors. 60 Vbeta and 13 Jbeta primers were used in PCR. Sequencing used immunoSEQ multiplex PCR; TCRdb keeps in-frame clones, though not all of them. The sample consists of some 190,000 clones, approximately 80% of them appearing once. This clonotype was obtained from a young man in good health and CMV-seronegative. Material for sequencing was PBMCs.

CDR3 coding DNA: TGTGCCAGCTCACCGCTAGGACAGGGCGGACCTGAAGCTTTCTTT. It codes for CASSPLGQGGPEAFF. The rearrangement uses TRBV18 and TRBJ1-1, with 8 bases matching TRBD1. J was trimmed by 6 bases and V by 3 bases; bases with no gene match: 9. The V gene's germline CDR1 is KGHSH and CDR2 LQKENI. The CDR3 has 15 residues.